These T cell receptor beta chains were read from a single sample in a study of OX40 agonist ivuxolimab in advanced cancers. TCRdb's table, derived via immunoSEQ multiplex PCR, lists solely in-frame clones and lacks some. Counted here are some 50,000 clones, approximately 90% occurring once; the ten biggest clones make up approximately 1.5%. This specimen was CD4+ or CD8+ T cells sorted from blood, taken in a trial of the OX40 agonist ivuxolimab. Every receptor here comes from an adult with an advanced solid tumor such as melanoma, head and neck, liver or kidney cancer. CDR3s include the opening cysteine and the closing phenylalanine or tryptophan. The order of the fields is CDR3 length, J gene, V gene, clone size, D gene, CDR3 DNA, CDR3 protein. The D gene is left open where the match is weak. The listing skips clone size in some rows; elsewhere it reads once, few, many or a size class.

len: 14
j_gene: TRBJ2-7
v_gene: TRBV2
abundance: -
d_gene: -
CDR3nt: TGTGCCAGCAGTGAGACAGAAACCTCCTACGAGCAGTACTTC
CDR3aa: CASSETETSYEQYF

len: 17
j_gene: TRBJ2-3
v_gene: TRBV10-3
abundance: -
d_gene: TRBD2
CDR3nt: TGTGCCATCAGTGAGTCGGCAGGAGCGGGGGGGCTAGATACGCAGTATTTT
CDR3aa: CAISESAGAGGLDTQYF

len: 16
j_gene: TRBJ2-7
v_gene: TRBV4-1
abundance: -
d_gene: TRBD2
CDR3nt: TGCGCCAGCAGCCAAGATCAGGGAAGCGGGAGGTACGAGCAGTACTTC
CDR3aa: CASSQDQGSGRYEQYF

len: 17
j_gene: TRBJ2-4
v_gene: TRBV19
abundance: -
d_gene: TRBD2
CDR3nt: TGTGCCACGACTTCGACTAGCGGGGGCGGTAACCAAAACATTCAGTACTTC
CDR3aa: CATTSTSGGGNQNIQYF

len: 13
j_gene: TRBJ2-1
v_gene: TRBV10-3
abundance: -
d_gene: -
CDR3nt: TGTGCCATCAGCGCAGGGACTTACAATGAGCAGTTCTTC
CDR3aa: CAISAGTYNEQFF

len: 15
j_gene: TRBJ2-2
v_gene: TRBV2
abundance: -
d_gene: -
CDR3nt: TGTGCCAGCAGTGGGGGCATGGCGAACACCGGGGAGCTGTTTTTT
CDR3aa: CASSGGMANTGELFF

len: 17
j_gene: TRBJ2-1
v_gene: TRBV15
abundance: -
d_gene: TRBD2
CDR3nt: TGTGCCACCAGCAGCTCTAGCGGGAGGGTATCCTACAATGAGCAGTTCTTC
CDR3aa: CATSSSSGRVSYNEQFF

len: 14
j_gene: TRBJ1-3
v_gene: TRBV6-5
abundance: -
d_gene: -
CDR3nt: TGTGCCAGCAGTCAGGCTCTATCTGGAAACACCATATATTTT
CDR3aa: CASSQALSGNTIYF

len: 12
j_gene: TRBJ2-5
v_gene: TRBV28
abundance: -
d_gene: -
CDR3nt: TGTGCCAGCAGTCTCCAGGAGGAGACCCAGTACTTC
CDR3aa: CASSLQEETQYF

len: 15
j_gene: TRBJ2-7
v_gene: TRBV14
abundance: -
d_gene: -
CDR3nt: TGTGCCAGCAGCCAAGGTGGCGGCTTCACCTACGAGCAGTACTTC
CDR3aa: CASSQGGGFTYEQYF

len: 16
j_gene: TRBJ2-1
v_gene: TRBV11-3
abundance: -
d_gene: -
CDR3nt: TGTGCCAGCAGCTTAGGGAATAGAAATCCCTACAATGAGCAGTTCTTC
CDR3aa: CASSLGNRNPYNEQFF

len: 14
j_gene: TRBJ1-2
v_gene: TRBV27
abundance: -
d_gene: -
CDR3nt: TGTGCCAGCAGTTTATCAGCGAATAACTATGGCTACACCTTC
CDR3aa: CASSLSANNYGYTF

len: 15
j_gene: TRBJ2-7
v_gene: TRBV9
abundance: -
d_gene: TRBD1
CDR3nt: TGTGCCAGCAGCGCCTCCGGGACAGGGACCGGTGAGCAGTACTTC
CDR3aa: CASSASGTGTGEQYF

len: 14
j_gene: TRBJ1-2
v_gene: TRBV6-1
abundance: once
d_gene: TRBD1
CDR3nt: TGTGCCAGCAGTGAGATGACAGGGATTGGTGGCTACACCTTC
CDR3aa: CASSEMTGIGGYTF

len: 17
j_gene: TRBJ1-5
v_gene: TRBV18
abundance: -
d_gene: -
CDR3nt: TGTGCCAGCTCACCCGGTCCGGGGGGCCATAGCAATCAGCCCCAGCATTTT
CDR3aa: CASSPGPGGHSNQPQHF